This T cell receptor (beta chain) was sequenced for a study of OX40 agonist ivuxolimab in advanced cancers. The overall study: The dose of intravenous ivuxolimab that patients received every 2 weeks ranged from 0.01 to 10 mg/kg. Earlier treatment with anti-PD-1, anti-PD-L1 or anti-CTLA-4 was permitted, and 30% to 40% had received some. General study points: By week 6 at 0.1 to 3.0 mg/kg, blood CD4+ and CD8+ T cells had expanded clonally.

The V gene's germline CDR1 is SGHAT and CDR2 FQNNGV. The CDR3 sequence is 15 residues long. V dropped 1 base and J dropped 8; count of bases not matched to a gene: 5. This clone was recorded once. Its antigen is still unknown. Assay: immunoSEQ multiplex PCR; the TCRdb copy retains only in-frame clones and omits some. Altogether roughly 77,000 clones are present, roughly 92% being singletons, with the ten largest covering roughly 11%. This sequence was found in an adult with an advanced solid tumor such as melanoma, head and neck, liver or kidney cancer. Material: CD4+ or CD8+ T cells sorted from blood, obtained in a trial of the OX40 agonist ivuxolimab. V gene TRBV11-2 combines with J gene TRBJ2-4; 10 nucleotides match TRBD2. CDR3 in DNA: TGTGCCAGCAGCTTAGGTCGGCTAGCGGGGGACATTCAGTACTTC. Its protein is CASSLGRLAGDIQYF.